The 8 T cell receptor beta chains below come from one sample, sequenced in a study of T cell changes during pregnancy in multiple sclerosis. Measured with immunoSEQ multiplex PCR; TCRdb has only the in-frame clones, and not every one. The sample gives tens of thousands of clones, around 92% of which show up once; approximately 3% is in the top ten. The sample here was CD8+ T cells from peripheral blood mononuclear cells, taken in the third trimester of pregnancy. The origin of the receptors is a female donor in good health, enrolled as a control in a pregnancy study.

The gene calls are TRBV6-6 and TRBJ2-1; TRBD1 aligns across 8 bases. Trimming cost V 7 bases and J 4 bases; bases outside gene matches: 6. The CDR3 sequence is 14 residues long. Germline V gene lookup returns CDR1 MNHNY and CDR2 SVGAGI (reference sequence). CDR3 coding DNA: TGTGCCAGCACCAGACAGGGGTCGTACAATGAGCAGTTCTTC. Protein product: CASTRQGSYNEQFF.

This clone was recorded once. CDR3 loop: CASSEAGGWDTQYF. The DNA of the CDR3 is TGTGCCAGCAGTGAAGCCGGGGGTTGGGATACGCAGTATTTT. This chain connects TRBV2 to TRBJ2-3; D is possibly TRBD2 (6 bases). CDR1 is SNHLY, CDR2 FYNNEI, per germline. The CDR3 length is 14 residues. Trimming removed 0 bases at V and 6 bases at J, with 10 bases between.

For the CDR3, the DNA is TGTGCCAGCAGCTTAGGACAGGGACCCGGGGAGCTGTTTTTT. Translated: CASSLGQGPGELFF. The V gene is TRBV7-8, the J gene TRBJ2-2; 7 bases are shared with TRBD1. V lost 1 base and J lost 6; bases outside the gene matches: 2. Germline CDR1 reads SGHVS; CDR2 reads FQNEAQ. The CDR3 loop spans 14 amino acids.

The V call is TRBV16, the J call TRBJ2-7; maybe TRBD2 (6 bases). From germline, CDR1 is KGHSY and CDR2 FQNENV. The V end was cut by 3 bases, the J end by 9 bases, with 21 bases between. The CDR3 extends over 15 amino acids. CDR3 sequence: CASSHSPGVADTQYF. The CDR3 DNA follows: TGTGCCAGCAGCCATTCTCCTGGCGTAGCGGATACGCAGTACTTC.

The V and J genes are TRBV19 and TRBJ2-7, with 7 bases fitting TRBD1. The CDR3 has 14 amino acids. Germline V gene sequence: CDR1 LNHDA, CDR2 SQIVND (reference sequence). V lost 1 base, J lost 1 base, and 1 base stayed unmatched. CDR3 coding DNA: TGTGCCAGTAGTATAGGGACAGGATCCTACGAGCAGTACTTC. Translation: CASSIGTGSYEQYF.

The CDR3 here is CASSDQDLYNEQFF. The CDR3 nucleotides read TGTGCCAGCAGTGACCAAGACTTATACAATGAGCAGTTCTTC. This chain uses TRBV2 with TRBJ2-1, with no clear D. The CDR3 runs to 14 residues. The V gene's germline CDR1 is SNHLY and CDR2 FYNNEI. V lost 3 bases and J lost 4, with 10 bases in between. Supplemented by reference TRBV2 and TRBJ2-1, the full variable domain reads EPEVTQTPSHQVTQMGQEVILRCVPISNHLYFYWYRQILGQKVEFLVSFYNNEISEKSEIFDDQFSVERPDGSNFTLKIRSTKLEDSAMYFCASSDQDLYNEQFFGPGTRLTVL.

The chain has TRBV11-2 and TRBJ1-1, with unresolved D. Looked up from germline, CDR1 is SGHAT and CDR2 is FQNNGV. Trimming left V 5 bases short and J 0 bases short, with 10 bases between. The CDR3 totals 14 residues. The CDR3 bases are TGTGCCAGCAGCCCCCGGCGGCTGAACACTGAAGCTTTCTTT. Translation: CASSPRRLNTEAFF.

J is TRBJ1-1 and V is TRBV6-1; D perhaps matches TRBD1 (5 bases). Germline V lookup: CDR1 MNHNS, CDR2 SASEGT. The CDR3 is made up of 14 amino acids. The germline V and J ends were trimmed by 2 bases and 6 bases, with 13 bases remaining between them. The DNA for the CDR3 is TGTGCCAGCAGTGAAAGGCAGGGAATCGCTGAAGCTTTCTTT. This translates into CASSERQGIAEAFF.